Below are 26 T cell receptor beta chains sequenced from a single sample in a study of regulatory T cells in long-lasting Graves disease. Both iRepertoire HTBI primers and Arm-PCR of CDR3 regions were used to build the TCR beta libraries. TCRdb reprocessed the multiplex PCR reads via MiXCR and lists one record per CDR3 protein. Among 620,000 or so distinct CDR3 sequences listed, around 17% were seen once. Noted time point: newly diagnosed GD, antithyroid drugs for less than 3 months. Isolated PBMC RNA provided the starting material for the TCR library. This sample was shared with a second study, whose subject was T cells in Graves' hyperthyroidism and ophthalmopathy.

The input for sequencing was peripheral blood mononuclear cells (PBMCs), taken at new diagnosis, from a patient treated with antithyroid drugs. Receptors were obtained from a woman aged 30 to 39 with Graves disease.

In this sample, this clonotype turned up many times. The chain recombines TRBV6-9 with TRBJ1-5; the D gene is possibly TRBD1 (5 bases). Germline CDR1 reads MNHGY; CDR2 reads SVAAGI. This CDR3 comprises 15 residues. Trimming pared 3 bases from V and 3 bases from J, leaving 12 bases between. CDR3 loop: CASSYGDGANQPQHF. CDR3 bases: TGTGCCAGCAGTTACGGGGATGGGGCCAATCAGCCCCAGCATTTT.

V usage is TRBV10-3 and J usage is TRBJ2-1; TRBD2 aligns across 8 bases. Germline assignment: CDR1 ENHRY and CDR2 SYGVKD. CDR3 length: 13 amino acids. Losses at the gene ends were 10 bases for V and 2 bases for J; bases not matched to a gene: 4. The CDR3 sequence: CATAGGAYNEQFF. In DNA, the CDR3 is TGTGCCACCGCCGGGGGGGCCTACAATGAGCAGTTCTTC.

This clonotype was recorded many times. The CDR3 DNA reads TGTGCCAGCAGCTCTGGGGGAAACTATGGCTACACCTTC. Its translation is CASSSGGNYGYTF. The V gene is TRBV7-6, the J gene TRBJ1-2; a weak D match, TRBD1 (5 bases). V lost 4 bases, J lost 2 bases, and 8 bases lay in between. The CDR3 covers 13 residues. Germline V gene data show CDR1 as SGHVS and CDR2 as FNYEAQ.

This clonotype has only a few counts. The V and J genes are TRBV20-1 and TRBJ1-6, with D unclear. Deletions cut 6 bases from V and 1 base from J, with 13 bases between. There are 15 residues in the CDR3. Looked up from germline, CDR1 is DFQATT and CDR2 is SNEGSKA (reference sequence). The CDR3 nucleotides are TGCAGTGCCACCCCCGGAGGGTCCTATAATTCACCCCTCCACTTT. Residues: CSATPGGSYNSPLHF.

A few counts support this clonotype. This chain joins TRBV20-1 and TRBJ2-5, with 7 bases lining up with TRBD1. CDR3 length equals 14 residues. Per the germline V gene, CDR1 is DFQATT and CDR2 is SNEGSKA (reference sequence). Trimming at V came to 5 bases and at J to 1 base, leaving 7 bases not matched to a gene. CDR3 amino acids: CSAARQGLQETQYF. As DNA, the CDR3 is TGCAGTGCTGCCCGACAGGGTCTCCAAGAGACCCAGTACTTC.

This clonotype was seen at least ten times. The V call is TRBV20-1, the J call TRBJ2-1; D is uncertain. With 1 base removed from V and 4 bases from J, the gap between germline ends came to 8 bases. CDR1 and CDR2 from the germline V gene are DFQATT and SNEGSKA (reference sequence). CDR3 length: 13 amino acids. In DNA form, the CDR3 reads TGCAGTGCTAGAGTCAGAACATACAATGAGCAGTTCTTC. Translating it yields CSARVRTYNEQFF.

The rearrangement links TRBV12-3 or TRBV12-4 to TRBJ1-5; D possibly corresponds to TRBD1 (5 bases). Trimming cost V 2 bases and J 3 bases, with 20 bases left between them. The CDR3 covers 18 residues. In DNA form, the CDR3 reads TGTGCCAGCAGTTTAAATTTAGGGGCAGGGAGGATCAATCAGCCCCAGCATTTT. Amino acids: CASSLNLGAGRINQPQHF.

The chain combines TRBV27 with TRBJ2-1; 8 nucleotides agree with TRBD2. Germline CDR1 reads MNHEY; CDR2 reads SMNVEV (reference sequence). After removal of 5 bases from V and 6 bases from J, the junction contained 15 bases not matched to a gene. CDR3 length: 17 residues. The CDR3 DNA reads as TGTGCCAGCAGTCCCCCAACACGCGGGGGGACCAGCAATGAGCAGTTCTTC. Protein product: CASSPPTRGGTSNEQFF.

V usage is TRBV20-1 and J usage is TRBJ2-7; 13 positions match TRBD2. The CDR3 runs to 15 residues. V gave up 6 bases and J gave up 7 bases; unmatched junction bases: 12. The V gene's germline CDR1 is DFQATT and CDR2 SNEGSKA (reference sequence). The CDR3 loop reads CSAEVGLAGVWEQYF. CDR3 DNA: TGCAGTGCCGAGGTTGGACTAGCGGGAGTGTGGGAGCAGTACTTC.

This clonotype was detected many times. The genes are TRBV7-9 and TRBJ2-1, with a tentative D call TRBD2 (6 bases). Germline CDR1 and CDR2: SEHNR and FQNEAQ (reference sequence). Deletions cut 1 base from V and 10 bases from J, with 8 bases between. The CDR3 covers 12 residues. The CDR3, as DNA: TGTGCCAGCAGCTTAGGGGCGGGGGAGCAGTTCTTC. It is translated as CASSLGAGEQFF.

A remark on this clonotype: At one end the junction does not follow the germline gene, possibly because of a read error. The chain links TRBV12-5 to TRBJ2-3; 9 bases line up with TRBD2. CDR1 is LGHNT and CDR2 is FRNRAP in the germline V gene. This CDR3 comprises 17 residues. In DNA, the CDR3 is TGTGATAGTGGTTCTTATCCGGGACTAGCTGCCACAGATACGCAGTATTTT. As protein: CDSGSYPGLAATDTQYF. The full variable domain, rest sourced from reference TRBV12-5 and TRBJ2-3, is DARVTQTPRHKVTEMGQEVTMRCQPILGHNTVFWYRQTMMQGLELLAYFRNRAPLDDSGMPKDRFSAEMPDATLATLKIQPSEPRDSAVYFCDSGSYPGLAATDTQYFGPGTRLTVL.

Only a few counts were recorded for this clonotype. The genes are TRBV30 and TRBJ1-2; TRBD1 might be the D (6 bases). Germline-derived CDR1 and CDR2 are GTSNPN and SVGIG (reference sequence). This CDR3 contains 13 residues. V shed 1 base and J shed 7 bases, with 13 bases lying between them. The CDR3 bases are TGTGCCTGGAGTGCCCGGGGAGGGGGTGGCTACACCTTC. It is translated as CAWSARGGGGYTF.

Note on this clonotype: One base away lies a much larger clone, so this may be a sequencing read error. The genes are TRBV6-2 or TRBV6-3 and TRBJ2-1; the match to TRBD1 covers 12 bases. The CDR3 consists of 20 residues. Per germline, CDR1 MNHEY and CDR2 SVGEGT. This CDR3 reads CASSYAGQGAWGVSYNEHFF. The CDR3 bases are TGTGCCAGCAGTTACGCGGGACAGGGGGCCTGGGGGGTCTCCTACAATGAGCATTTCTTC.

The table lists this clonotype with many counts. The rearrangement joins TRBV5-8 to TRBJ1-1; the D is unclear. Trimming removed 6 bases at V and 4 bases at J, with 13 bases between. CDR1 and CDR2 (germline): SGHTS, YDEGEE. The CDR3 loop spans 13 amino acids. The CDR3, as DNA: TGTGCCAGCACCTTTAGTAGTGTCACTGAAGCTTTCTTT. This codes for CASTFSSVTEAFF.

The chain uses TRBV6-2 or TRBV6-3 and TRBJ2-7, with a tentative D call TRBD2 (6 bases). This CDR3 spans 15 amino acids. Trimming took 5 bases from V and 2 from J, leaving 16 bases between them. Germline CDR1 and CDR2: MNHEY and SVGEGT. The CDR3, as DNA: TGTGCCAGCAGTGAAATGAGCGGGCCAACCTACGAGCAGTACTTC. Residues: CASSEMSGPTYEQYF.

This rearrangement joins TRBV3-1 to TRBJ2-1; D is uncertain. V was clipped by 4 bases and J by 9 bases, with 10 bases between them. Germline V gives CDR1 LGHDT, CDR2 YNNKEL (reference sequence). CDR3 length: 12 amino acids. The CDR3 coding sequence is TGTGCCAGCAGCCGCCGGGTATTTGAGCAGTTCTTC. It yields the protein CASSRRVFEQFF.

This clonotype showed up many times. The genes are TRBV7-2 and TRBJ2-7, with 11 positions matching TRBD1. V lost 2 bases, J lost 6 bases, and 6 bases stayed unmatched. The CDR3 runs to 15 residues. Germline CDR1 SGHTA, CDR2 FQGNSA. The CDR3 coding sequence is TGTGCCAGCAGCTTATCCCCCGGGACAGGGGGCGAGCAGTACTTC. This sequence encodes CASSLSPGTGGEQYF.

This clonotype was observed a handful of times. V gene TRBV19 combines with J gene TRBJ1-1; D is perhaps TRBD1 (6 bases). CDR1 LNHDA and CDR2 SQIVND come from the germline V gene (reference sequence). The CDR3 spans 15 residues. Trimming pared 2 bases from V and 10 bases from J, leaving 20 bases between. This chain's CDR3 is CASSIKGGEDFGAFF. The CDR3, as DNA: TGTGCCAGTAGTATAAAGGGGGGCGAGGACTTCGGAGCTTTCTTT.

This clonotype was observed many times. This sequence joins TRBV27 and TRBJ1-4; the D gene is possibly TRBD1 (5 bases). Germline assignment: CDR1 MNHEY and CDR2 SMNVEV (reference sequence). CDR3 length: 15 residues. V was trimmed by 4 bases and J by 4 bases, leaving 13 bases between them. The chain's CDR3 is CASSSWGPSNEKLFF. For the CDR3, the DNA is TGTGCCAGCAGTTCCTGGGGACCGAGTAATGAAAAACTGTTTTTT. Full variable domain (missing parts from reference TRBV27 and TRBJ1-4): EAQVTQNPRYLITVTGKKLTVTCSQNMNHEYMSWYRQDPGLGLRQIYYSMNVEVTDKGDVPEGYKVSRKEKRNFPLILESPSPNQTSLYFCASSSWGPSNEKLFFGSGTQLSVL.

V and J are TRBV27 and TRBJ1-3; D not certain. Germline V gene data show CDR1 as MNHEY and CDR2 as SMNVEV (reference sequence). The CDR3 covers 17 residues. V was cut by 0 bases and J by 1 base, with 13 bases left in between. CDR3 sequence reads: CASSLSGRSLSGNTIYF. The CDR3 DNA is TGTGCCAGCAGTTTATCGGGCAGGAGTTTATCTGGAAACACCATATATTTT.

CDR3 protein: CASSSGLNTGELFF. The CDR3 bases are TGCGCCAGCAGTTCCGGATTAAACACCGGGGAGCTGTTTTTT. V and J are TRBV5-1 and TRBJ2-2; no definite D call. Germline V gene data show CDR1 as SGHRS and CDR2 as YFSETQ. The ends were cut back, 5 bases at V and 2 bases at J, with 10 bases in the middle. This CDR3 has 14 residues.

This chain uses TRBV4-1 with TRBJ2-1; D not resolved. In germline, CDR1 is MGHRA, CDR2 YSYEKL. Trimming took off 4 bases at V and 1 base at J, with 17 bases between the two ends. The CDR3 spans 17 residues. The CDR3 region has the DNA TGCGCCAGCAGCCTATGGTGGGCCCCCCTATCCTACAATGAGCAGTTCTTC. It translates to CASSLWWAPLSYNEQFF.

The genes are TRBV28 and TRBJ2-3, with TRBD2 matching over 7 bases. The V and J ends lost 2 bases and 1 base, in that order; junction bases with no gene match: 15. CDR1 and CDR2 (germline): MDHEN, SYDVKM. The CDR3 sequence is 19 residues long. The CDR3 DNA reads as TGTGCCAGCAGTTTACCCCCTATGCGAGCGGGACCCGGCACAGATACGCAGTATTTT. Protein: CASSLPPMRAGPGTDTQYF.

The genes are TRBV19 and TRBJ1-5, with unresolved D. This CDR3 has 16 residues. Trimming stripped 2 bases from V and 1 base from J, with 12 bases between. Germline-derived CDR1 and CDR2 are LNHDA and SQIVND (reference sequence). CDR3 DNA sequence: TGTGCCAGTAGTATATGGACGTTTGGGAGCAATCAGCCCCAGCATTTT. It encodes CASSIWTFGSNQPQHF.

Many counts were recorded for this clonotype. The chain combines TRBV20-1 with TRBJ2-3; TRBD2 aligns across 12 bases. Germline CDR1 and CDR2: DFQATT and SNEGSKA (reference sequence). V shed 5 bases, J shed 2 bases, and the junction held 5 bases outside the gene matches. The CDR3 sequence is 15 residues long. CDR3 sequence reads: CSAGRLAGDTDTQYF. The CDR3 DNA reads as TGCAGTGCTGGACGACTAGCGGGAGACACAGATACGCAGTATTTT.

The gene calls are TRBV2 and TRBJ2-1, with unresolved D. This CDR3 is built from 15 residues. Trimming cost V 3 bases and J 1 base, with 10 bases left between them. Germline CDR1 SNHLY, CDR2 FYNNEI. CDR3 bases: TGTGCCAGCAGTGATAGAACTCTATCCTACAATGAGCAGTTCTTC. Its protein product is CASSDRTLSYNEQFF.